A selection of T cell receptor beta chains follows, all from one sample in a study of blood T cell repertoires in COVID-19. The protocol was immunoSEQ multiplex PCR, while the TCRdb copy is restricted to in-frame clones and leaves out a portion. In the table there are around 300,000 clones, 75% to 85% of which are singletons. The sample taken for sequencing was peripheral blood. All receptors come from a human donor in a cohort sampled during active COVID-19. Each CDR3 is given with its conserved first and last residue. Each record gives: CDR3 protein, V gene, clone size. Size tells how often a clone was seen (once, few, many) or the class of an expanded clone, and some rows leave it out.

CDR3aa: CASSPGQGREKLFF; v_gene: TRBV6-5; abundance: -
CDR3aa: CASSPPPGQGVYEQYF; v_gene: TRBV13; abundance: -
CDR3aa: CASSALGLTDTQYF; v_gene: TRBV7-2; abundance: -
CDR3aa: CASSLNSLNTEAFF; v_gene: TRBV5-6; abundance: -
CDR3aa: CASRPAGGEQFF; v_gene: TRBV5-1; abundance: -
CDR3aa: CASSYSKEGGNEQFF; v_gene: TRBV6-5; abundance: -
CDR3aa: CASSVTGGTYNEQFF; v_gene: TRBV6-4; abundance: -
CDR3aa: CASSRRGLTTNEKLFF; v_gene: TRBV19; abundance: -
CDR3aa: CSASGDSDQPQHF; v_gene: TRBV20-1; abundance: -
CDR3aa: CASSLPRQANTEAFF; v_gene: TRBV5-8; abundance: -
CDR3aa: CASSLAAGTGNPYEQYF; v_gene: TRBV5-1; abundance: -
CDR3aa: CASSLYNQPQHF; v_gene: TRBV7-9; abundance: -
CDR3aa: CAWSVTAGGYTDTQYF; v_gene: TRBV30; abundance: -
CDR3aa: CASSLGAGMNTEAFF; v_gene: TRBV11-3; abundance: -
CDR3aa: CASRQGDSFNSPLHF; v_gene: TRBV6-6; abundance: -
CDR3aa: CASSKKQLANVLAKNIQYF; v_gene: TRBV21-1; abundance: -
CDR3aa: CASSLVWAGDHGYTF; v_gene: TRBV7-9; abundance: -
CDR3aa: CASEPRQSSYNSPLHF; v_gene: TRBV4-1; abundance: few
CDR3aa: CASSVGTDAKNIQYF; v_gene: TRBV9; abundance: -
CDR3aa: CASSSGQGPNTEAFF; v_gene: TRBV5-1; abundance: -
CDR3aa: CAISESRTGNTEAFF; v_gene: TRBV10-3; abundance: -
CDR3aa: CAISGIGQGAHEQYF; v_gene: TRBV10-3; abundance: -
CDR3aa: CASSVDLQGGEQFF; v_gene: TRBV5-4; abundance: -
CDR3aa: CASKGGEGGEYSTDTQYF; v_gene: TRBV19; abundance: -
CDR3aa: CASSSGQTYEQYF; v_gene: TRBV6-5; abundance: -
CDR3aa: CASSSDVLALLDEQYF; v_gene: TRBV7-2; abundance: -